These T cell receptor beta chains were read from a single sample in a study of human T cells and chemical hapten exposure. TCRdb re-called the RACE reads through MiXCR, storing one row per CDR3 protein. The table shows under 450,000 distinct CDR3 sequences, with around 6% occurring only once. Sequencing used whole blood, obtained in connection with sensitization to the hapten diphenylcyclopropenone (DPC). The receptors derive from a woman aged 18-29 years with alopecia areata. Some clones in this sample may be carry-over from other donors' samples. Each CDR3 is given with its conserved first and last residue. The D gene is left open where the match is weak. Clone size appears in some rows only: once, few, many, or a class for an expanded clone.

>TRBD2|14|TRBV10-3|TRBJ2-3|many
CAISERRGTDTQYF
TGTGCCATCAGTGAGCGGCGGGGGACAGATACGCAGTATTTT
>TRBD2|16|TRBV5-6|TRBJ2-5|NA
CASSLNRGVGSETQYF
TGTGCCAGCAGCCTCAACCGGGGGGTAGGATCCGAGACCCAGTACTTC
>TRBD1|16|TRBV29-1|TRBJ2-3|NA
CSVEAPGQEATDTQYF
TGCAGCGTTGAAGCACCGGGACAGGAGGCGACAGATACGCAGTATTTT
>NA|14|TRBV12-3/TRBV12-4|TRBJ1-2|NA
CASSLFAVSYGYTF
TGTGCCAGCAGTTTATTCGCAGTTAGCTATGGCTACACCTTC
>NA|15|TRBV3-1|TRBJ1-1|NA
CASSQGRGLNTEAFF
TGTGCCAGCAGCCAGGGAAGGGGCCTAAACACTGAAGCTTTCTTT
>NA|13|TRBV29-1|TRBJ1-2|many
CSVSKTANYGYTF
TGCAGCGTCTCCAAAACAGCTAACTATGGCTACACCTTC
>NA|14|TRBV7-8|TRBJ2-2|NA
CASSCEDATGELFF
TGTGCCAGCAGCTGCGAGGATGCTACCGGGGAGCTGTTTTTT
>TRBD1|17|TRBV10-3|TRBJ2-3|once
CDISEYRDRGSKDTQYF
TGTGACATCAGTGAGTACCGGGACAGGGGGAGCAAAGATACGCAGTATTTT
>NA|17|TRBV9|TRBJ2-1|NA
CASSVQAARGAGIEQFF
TGTGCCAGCAGCGTACAGGCGGCGAGGGGGGCCGGTATAGAGCAGTTCTTC
>NA|13|TRBV12-3/TRBV12-4|TRBJ1-2|many
CAVNRLLSYGYTF
TGTGCCGTGAACAGGTTACTTAGCTATGGCTACACCTTC
>NA|14|TRBV20-1|TRBJ1-3|many
CSASGGVSGNTIYF
TGCAGTGCTAGTGGAGGAGTCTCTGGAAACACCATATATTTT
>NA|14|TRBV27|TRBJ2-4|NA
CASSFAGSKNIQYF
TGTGCCAGCAGTTTTGCGGGATCCAAAAACATTCAGTACTTC
>NA|14|TRBV10-3|TRBJ2-6|few
CAIGSGSGANVLTF
TGTGCCATCGGTTCGGGGTCTGGGGCCAACGTCCTGACTTTC
>NA|14|TRBV4-2|TRBJ1-2|few
CASSQDDLGQSIHF
TGTGCCAGCAGCCAAGATGATCTCGGGCAGTCAATCCACTTC
>NA|14|TRBV12-3/TRBV12-4|TRBJ1-6|many
CASSLERYNSPLHF
TGTGCCAGCAGTTTAGAACGCTATAATTCACCCCTCCACTTT
>NA|17|TRBV7-8|TRBJ1-6|NA
CASSLDKLSSYNSPLHF
TGTGCCAGCAGCTTAGACAAACTGAGCTCCTATAATTCACCCCTCCACTTT
>TRBD1|11|TRBV29-1|TRBJ1-2|many
CSVDRGLGYTF
TGCAGCGTTGACAGGGGGCTTGGCTACACCTTC
>TRBD2|16|TRBV6-2/TRBV6-3|TRBJ2-7|NA
CASSRFGTSGGYEQYF
TGTGCCAGCAGCCGCTTTGGGACTAGCGGAGGCTACGAGCAGTACTTC
>NA|16|TRBV28|TRBJ1-3|NA
CASSGPGESSGNTIYF
TGTGCCAGCAGTGGCCCCGGGGAGAGCTCTGGAAACACCATATATTTT
>NA|12|TRBV6-6|TRBJ1-5|many
CASSYSSQPQHF
TGTGCCAGCAGTTACAGCAGTCAGCCCCAGCATTTT
>NA|16|TRBV6-1|TRBJ1-5|NA
CASSLWTAGINQPQHF
TGTGCCAGCAGTCTTTGGACAGCGGGGATCAATCAGCCCCAGCATTTT
>NA|13|TRBV7-8|TRBJ2-2|many
CASVRVDTGELFF
TGTGCCAGTGTGCGGGTGGACACCGGGGAGCTGTTTTTT
>NA|16|TRBV28|TRBJ2-7|NA
CASSPIDRVVAYEQYF
TGTGCCAGCAGTCCAATAGACCGGGTTGTCGCCTACGAGCAGTACTTC
>NA|13|TRBV4-3|TRBJ2-1|NA
CASSQDYYNEQFF
TGCGCCAGCAGCCAAGATTACTACAATGAGCAGTTCTTC
>TRBD2|14|TRBV5-4|TRBJ2-3|NA
CASSAGLAADTQYF
TGTGCCAGCAGCGCCGGACTAGCAGCAGATACGCAGTATTTT
>NA|14|TRBV5-1|TRBJ1-1|many
CASSLWSGSPEAFF
TGCGCCAGCAGCTTGTGGTCAGGGTCCCCTGAAGCTTTCTTT
>NA|16|TRBV3-1|TRBJ2-3|few
CASSTGLPGATDTQYF
TGTGCCAGCAGCACGGGACTGCCCGGGGCCACAGATACGCAGTATTTT
>NA|12|TRBV12-3/TRBV12-4|TRBJ2-7|NA
CASSFNRGEQYF
TGTGCCAGCAGTTTTAACAGAGGCGAGCAGTACTTC
>NA|17|TRBV6-2/TRBV6-3|TRBJ1-2|few
CASSYSQTGGEDYGYTF
TGTGCCAGCAGTTACTCCCAGACAGGCGGAGAGGACTATGGCTACACCTTC
>NA|13|TRBV6-2/TRBV6-3|TRBJ1-5|few
CASWGRGNQPQHF
TGTGCCAGCTGGGGGCGGGGTAATCAGCCCCAGCATTTT
>NA|14|TRBV9|TRBJ1-1|many
CASSVAAMNTEAFF
TGTGCCAGCAGCGTAGCAGCCATGAACACTGAAGCTTTCTTT
>TRBD1|14|TRBV6-1|TRBJ1-4|few
CASFQGATNEKLFF
TGTGCCAGCTTCCAGGGGGCGACTAATGAAAAACTGTTTTTT
>NA|15|TRBV5-4|TRBJ2-3|few
CASSYGTSGEDTQYF
TGTGCCAGCAGCTACGGGACTTCCGGTGAAGATACGCAGTATTTT
>TRBD2|18|TRBV4-3|TRBJ2-5|few
CASSQSRTSGHYQETQYF
TGCGCCAGCAGCCAATCCCGGACTAGCGGGCATTACCAAGAGACCCAGTACTTC
>NA|15|TRBV9|TRBJ2-3|NA
CASSVEGHSPDTQYF
TGTGCCAGCAGCGTAGAGGGACATTCCCCAGATACGCAGTATTTT
>NA|14|TRBV6-2/TRBV6-3|TRBJ2-7|NA
CASSSKRSPYEQYF
TGTGCCAGCAGTTCCAAGCGGAGTCCCTACGAGCAGTACTTC
>NA|13|TRBV5-6|TRBJ1-2|many
CASRATTNYGYTF
TGTGCCAGCAGAGCCACAACTAACTATGGCTACACCTTC
>NA|14|TRBV14|TRBJ2-2|NA
CASSRLLDTGELFF
TGTGCCAGCAGCCGACTCCTGGACACCGGGGAGCTGTTTTTT
>NA|15|TRBV5-1|TRBJ2-4|NA
CASSLGVFGKNIQYF
TGCGCCAGCAGCTTGGGAGTATTTGGCAAAAACATTCAGTACTTC